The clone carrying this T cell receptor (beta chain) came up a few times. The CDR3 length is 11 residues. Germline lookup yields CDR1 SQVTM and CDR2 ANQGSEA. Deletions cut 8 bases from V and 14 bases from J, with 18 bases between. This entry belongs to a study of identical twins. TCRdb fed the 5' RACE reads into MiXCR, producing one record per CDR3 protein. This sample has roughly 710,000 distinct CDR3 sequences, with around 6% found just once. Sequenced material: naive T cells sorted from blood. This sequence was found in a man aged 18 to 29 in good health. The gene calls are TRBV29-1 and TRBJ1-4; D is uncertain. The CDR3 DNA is TGCAGCCCGGGGTGCAGTCCCAGGCTGTTTTTT. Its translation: CSPGCSPRLFF.